This T cell receptor (beta chain) was sequenced in a study of T cells after somatic rescue of genetic block. The CDR3 consists of 14 residues. V was clipped by 1 base and J by 5 bases, with 10 bases between them. Germline V gene data show CDR1 as MGHRA and CDR2 as YSYEKL. Here immunoSEQ multiplex PCR was the method, and the copy in TCRdb shows in-frame clones only, minus some. Of 12,000 to 15,000 clones listed, around three quarters are singletons. The receptor was derived from a boy younger than 18. The sample comprised peripheral blood mononuclear cells (PBMCs). V gene TRBV4-1 combines with J gene TRBJ2-3; TRBD1 or TRBD2 may be the D gene (6 bases each). The CDR3 bases are TGCGCCAGCAGCCAAGGACAGGAGGGAGATACGCAGTATTTT. As protein: CASSQGQEGDTQYF.